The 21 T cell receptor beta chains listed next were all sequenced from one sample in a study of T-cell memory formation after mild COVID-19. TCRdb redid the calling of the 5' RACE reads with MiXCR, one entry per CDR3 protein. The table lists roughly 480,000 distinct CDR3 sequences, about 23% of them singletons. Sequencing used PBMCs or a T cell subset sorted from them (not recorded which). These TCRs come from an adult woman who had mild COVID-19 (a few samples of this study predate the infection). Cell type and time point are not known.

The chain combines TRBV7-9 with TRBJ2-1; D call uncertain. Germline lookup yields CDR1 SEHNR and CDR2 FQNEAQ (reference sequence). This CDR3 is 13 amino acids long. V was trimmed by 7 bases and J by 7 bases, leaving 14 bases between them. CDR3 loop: CASILAGINEQFF. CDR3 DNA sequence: TGTGCCAGCATCCTTGCAGGTATTAATGAGCAGTTCTTC.

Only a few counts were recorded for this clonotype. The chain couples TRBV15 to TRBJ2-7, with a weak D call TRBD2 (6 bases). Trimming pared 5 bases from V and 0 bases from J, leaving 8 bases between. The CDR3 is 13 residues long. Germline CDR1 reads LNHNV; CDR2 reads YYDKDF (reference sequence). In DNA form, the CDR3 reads TGTGCCACCAGCCGGGGGACCTCCTACGAGCAGTACTTC. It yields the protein CATSRGTSYEQYF.

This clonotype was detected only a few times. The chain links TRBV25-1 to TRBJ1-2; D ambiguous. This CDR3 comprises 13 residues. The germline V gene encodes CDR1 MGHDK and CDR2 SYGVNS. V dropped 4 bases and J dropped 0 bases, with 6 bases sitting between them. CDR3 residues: CASSAGPNYGYTF. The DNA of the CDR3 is TGTGCCAGCAGTGCAGGTCCTAACTATGGCTACACCTTC.

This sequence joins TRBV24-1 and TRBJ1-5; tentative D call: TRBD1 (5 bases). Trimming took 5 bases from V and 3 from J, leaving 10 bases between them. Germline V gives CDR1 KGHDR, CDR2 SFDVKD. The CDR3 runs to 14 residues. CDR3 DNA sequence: TGTGCCACCAGTGTGTCGGACAACAATCAGCCCCAGCATTTT. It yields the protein CATSVSDNNQPQHF.

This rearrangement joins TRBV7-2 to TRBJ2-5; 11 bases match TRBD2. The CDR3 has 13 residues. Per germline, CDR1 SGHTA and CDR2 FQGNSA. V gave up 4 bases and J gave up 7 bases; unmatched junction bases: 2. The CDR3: CASSSTSGRTQYF. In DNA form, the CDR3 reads TGTGCCAGCAGCTCAACTAGCGGGAGGACCCAGTACTTC.

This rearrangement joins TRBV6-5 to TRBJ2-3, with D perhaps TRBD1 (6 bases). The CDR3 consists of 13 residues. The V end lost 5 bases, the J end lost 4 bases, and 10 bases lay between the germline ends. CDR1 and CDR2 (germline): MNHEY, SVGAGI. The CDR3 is CASSLTGSDTQYF. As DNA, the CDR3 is TGTGCCAGCAGTCTCACAGGGTCAGATACGCAGTATTTT.

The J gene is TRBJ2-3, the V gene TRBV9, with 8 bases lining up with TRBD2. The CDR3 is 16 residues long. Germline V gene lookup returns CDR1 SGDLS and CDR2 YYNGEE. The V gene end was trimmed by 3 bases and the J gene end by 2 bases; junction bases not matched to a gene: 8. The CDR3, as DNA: TGTGCCAGCAGCGGCGGACTAGCTAGGGCCACAGATACGCAGTATTTT. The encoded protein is CASSGGLARATDTQYF.

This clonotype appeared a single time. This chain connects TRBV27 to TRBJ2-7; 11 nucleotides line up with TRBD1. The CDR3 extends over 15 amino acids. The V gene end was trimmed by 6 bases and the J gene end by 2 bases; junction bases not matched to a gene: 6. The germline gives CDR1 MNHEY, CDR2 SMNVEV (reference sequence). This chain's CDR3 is CASSRGQGVPYEQYF. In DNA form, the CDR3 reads TGTGCCAGCAGCCGGGGACAGGGGGTCCCCTACGAGCAGTACTTC.

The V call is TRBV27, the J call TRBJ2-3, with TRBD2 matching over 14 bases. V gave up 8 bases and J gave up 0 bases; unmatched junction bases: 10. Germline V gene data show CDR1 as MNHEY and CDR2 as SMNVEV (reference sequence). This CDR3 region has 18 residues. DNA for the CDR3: TGTGCCAGCCGCCAGGGGACTAGCGGGAGAGCTAGCACAGATACGCAGTATTTT. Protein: CASRQGTSGRASTDTQYF.

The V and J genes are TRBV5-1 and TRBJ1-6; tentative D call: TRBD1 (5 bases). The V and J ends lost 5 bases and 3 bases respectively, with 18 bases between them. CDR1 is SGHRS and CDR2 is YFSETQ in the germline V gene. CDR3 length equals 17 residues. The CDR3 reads CASRDSDSSLYNSPLHF. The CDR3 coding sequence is TGCGCCAGCAGGGATAGCGACAGTTCCCTCTATAATTCACCCCTCCACTTT.

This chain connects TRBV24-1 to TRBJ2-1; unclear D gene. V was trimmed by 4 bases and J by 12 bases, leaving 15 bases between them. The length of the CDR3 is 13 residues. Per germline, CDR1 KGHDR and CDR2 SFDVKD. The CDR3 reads CATSDTLAARQFF. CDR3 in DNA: TGTGCCACCAGTGACACGCTCGCAGCACGGCAGTTCTTC.

CDR3 sequence: CASSQKNEEKLFF. CDR3 nucleotide sequence: TGCGCCAGCAGCCAAAAAAATGAGGAAAAACTGTTTTTT. The chain carries TRBV4-3 and TRBJ1-4; D not certain. This CDR3 is built from 13 residues. V was clipped by 2 bases and J by 8 bases, with 9 bases between them. Germline values: CDR1 LGHNA, CDR2 YSLEER.

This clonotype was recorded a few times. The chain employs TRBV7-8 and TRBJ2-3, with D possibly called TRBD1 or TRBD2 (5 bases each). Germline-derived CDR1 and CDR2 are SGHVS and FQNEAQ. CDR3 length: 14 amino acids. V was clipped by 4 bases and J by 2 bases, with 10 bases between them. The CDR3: CASSWGPNTDTQYF. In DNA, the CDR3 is TGTGCCAGCAGCTGGGGACCAAACACAGATACGCAGTATTTT.

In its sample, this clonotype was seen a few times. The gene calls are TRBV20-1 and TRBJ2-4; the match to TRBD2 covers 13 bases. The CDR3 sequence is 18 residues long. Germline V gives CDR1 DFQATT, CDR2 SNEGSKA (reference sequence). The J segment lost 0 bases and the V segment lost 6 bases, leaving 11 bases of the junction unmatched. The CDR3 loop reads CSADRTSGGPLAKNIQYF. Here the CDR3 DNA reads TGCAGTGCGGACCGGACTAGCGGGGGTCCACTAGCCAAAAACATTCAGTACTTC.

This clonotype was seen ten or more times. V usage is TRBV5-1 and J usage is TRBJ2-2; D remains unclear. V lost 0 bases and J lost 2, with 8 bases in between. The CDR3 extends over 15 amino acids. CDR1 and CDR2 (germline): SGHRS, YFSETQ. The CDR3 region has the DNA TGCGCCAGCAGCTTGGGTACTACTAACACCGGGGAGCTGTTTTTT. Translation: CASSLGTTNTGELFF.

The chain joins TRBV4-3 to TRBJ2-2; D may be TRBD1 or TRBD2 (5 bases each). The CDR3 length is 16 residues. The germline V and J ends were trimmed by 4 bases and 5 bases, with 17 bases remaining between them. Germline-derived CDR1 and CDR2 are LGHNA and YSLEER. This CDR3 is CASSPGTSKVTGELFF. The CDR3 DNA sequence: TGCGCCAGCAGCCCTGGGACCAGTAAAGTGACCGGGGAGCTGTTTTTT.

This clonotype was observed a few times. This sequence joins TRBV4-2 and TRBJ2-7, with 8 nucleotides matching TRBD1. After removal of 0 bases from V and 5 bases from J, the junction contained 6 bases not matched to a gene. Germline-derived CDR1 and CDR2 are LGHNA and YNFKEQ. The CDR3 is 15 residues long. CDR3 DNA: TGTGCCAGCAGCCAAGAGTGGACAGGGATAGACGAGCAGTACTTC. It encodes CASSQEWTGIDEQYF.

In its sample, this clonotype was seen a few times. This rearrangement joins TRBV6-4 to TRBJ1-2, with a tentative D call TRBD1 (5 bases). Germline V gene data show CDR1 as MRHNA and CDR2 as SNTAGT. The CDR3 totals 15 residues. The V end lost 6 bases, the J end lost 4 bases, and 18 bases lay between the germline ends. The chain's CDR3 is CASSLEGGDGYGYTF. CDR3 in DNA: TGTGCCAGCAGCTTAGAGGGAGGGGATGGCTATGGCTACACCTTC.

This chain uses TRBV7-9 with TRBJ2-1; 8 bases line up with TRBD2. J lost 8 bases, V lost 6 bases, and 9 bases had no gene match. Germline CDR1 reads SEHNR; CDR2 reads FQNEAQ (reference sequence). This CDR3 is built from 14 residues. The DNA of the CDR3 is TGTGCCAGCAGGCCGGGGGGGTTATTTGATGAGCAGTTCTTC. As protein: CASRPGGLFDEQFF.

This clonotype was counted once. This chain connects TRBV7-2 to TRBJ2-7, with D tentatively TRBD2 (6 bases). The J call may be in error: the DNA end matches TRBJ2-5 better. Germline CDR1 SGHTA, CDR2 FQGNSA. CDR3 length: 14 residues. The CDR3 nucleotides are TGTGCCAGCAGCTTAGCTGGAGGGGTGGAGACCCAGTACTTC. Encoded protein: CASSLAGGVETQYF.

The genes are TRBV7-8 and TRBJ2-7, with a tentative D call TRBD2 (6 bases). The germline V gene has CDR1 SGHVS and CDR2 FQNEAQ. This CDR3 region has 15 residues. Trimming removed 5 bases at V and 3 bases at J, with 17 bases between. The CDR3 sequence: CASSPVLAGFYEQYF. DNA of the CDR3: TGTGCCAGCAGCCCAGTACTGGCGGGATTCTACGAGCAGTACTTC.